This T cell receptor beta chain was recovered during a study of shared clonotypes between healthy human individuals. Naive-designated CD8 cells lacked CD45RO, were positively enriched for CCR7, and omitted terminally differentiated effector memory CD45RA+ cells. Original methodology: From ImmunoSEQ came sequences covering only the junction and carrying no quality scores, so filtering differed. The repertoire was sequenced with immunoSEQ multiplex PCR; TCRdb's copy has only in-frame clones and lacks some. The D gene and trimming were derived from the DNA, and the V and J assignments and clone size from that table. The sample includes millions of clones, about 95% of them seen just once. Study-wide results and limits: Among non-shared clonotypes, generation probabilities were lower than among those shared by all four donors. A generally larger estimated richness was seen in naive subsets than in memory subsets. Rarefaction showed sorted-subset sequencing was incomplete despite large depth.

Concerning this clone: Antigen unknown.

The sequenced sample consisted of naive CD8+ T cells sorted from blood. This receptor was taken from a man between 18 and 29 years old in good health.

CDR3 DNA sequence: TGTGCCAGTGGACTAGCGGGAGACACCGGGGAGCTGTTTTTT. Its protein is CASGLAGDTGELFF. The chain employs TRBV19 and TRBJ2-2; TRBD2 aligns across 13 bases. This CDR3 comprises 14 residues. Trimming at V came to 8 bases and at J to 3 bases, leaving 0 bases not matched to a gene. The germline CDR1 and CDR2 sequences are LNHDA and SQIVND (reference sequence).